A single count supports the clone carrying this TCR beta chain. The source of the sample is a study of technical replicates of blood from a handful of donors. V was cut by 7 bases and J by 3 bases, with 16 bases left in between. The CDR3 spans 16 residues. CDR1 and CDR2 (germline): MDHEN, SYDVKM. Sequenced by immunoSEQ multiplex PCR; TCRdb stores in-frame clones only, minus some. The sample yields about 83,000 clones, about 91% seen once. V is TRBV28 and J is TRBJ2-6; no definite D call. The sequence was obtained from a human donor in good health. Sequences were obtained from T cells isolated from PBMCs. The CDR3 coding sequence is TGTGCCAGCATCCCTGCGCAGGCCCTTGGGGCCAACGTCCTGACTTTC. The encoded protein is CASIPAQALGANVLTF.